The 27 T cell receptor beta chains below come from one sample, sequenced in a study of blood T cells in healthy people across ages. Primed by a sample-barcoded 5' primer and a J-beta primer mix, a second PCR proceeded for 7 to 11 cycles. TCRdb re-derived calls from the 5' RACE reads in MiXCR, one entry per CDR3 protein. The top ten hold roughly 24% of the sample, which has roughly 1.9 million distinct CDR3 sequences, roughly 43% seen once. Source material: blood. The receptors derive from a human donor in good health.

V gene TRBV12-3 or TRBV12-4 combines with J gene TRBJ1-2; no clear D. CDR3 length: 19 residues. Trimming removed 3 bases at V and 4 bases at J, with 27 bases between. CDR3 loop: CASSFSTINSLDEGYGYTF. The DNA for the CDR3 is TGTGCCAGCAGTTTCTCCACGATCAATTCTCTAGACGAGGGCTATGGCTACACCTTC.

On this clonotype: One junction end does not reproduce the germline sequence, and a read error may be involved. This chain connects TRBV7-9 to TRBJ2-5; no reliable D call. The end of the DNA fits TRBJ2-7 better, so the J call may be wrong. From germline, CDR1 is SEHNR and CDR2 FQNEAQ (reference sequence). CDR3 length: 13 amino acids. CDR3: CDSSLSTRYEQYF. Written as DNA, the CDR3 is TGTGACAGCAGCTTATCGACACGTTACGAGCAGTACTTC.

The genes are TRBV9 and TRBJ2-4; TRBD2 aligns across 14 bases. Judging by the DNA end, TRBJ2-5 fits better; the J call may be wrong. The CDR3 spans 17 residues. The germline V gene has CDR1 SGDLS and CDR2 YYNGEE. The CDR3 region has the DNA TGTGCCAGCAGCCCAGGGACTAGCGGGGGAGTTGGAGAGACCCAGTACTTC. This codes for CASSPGTSGGVGETQYF.

The chain links TRBV5-1 to TRBJ2-1; 12 bases align to TRBD1. CDR3 length equals 15 residues. With 3 bases clipped from V and 8 bases from J, the junction kept 6 bases outside the gene matches. Germline V gene data show CDR1 as SGHRS and CDR2 as YFSETQ. The CDR3 nucleotides are TGCGCCAGCAGCTCTCGGGGACAGGGGGCTGATGAGCAGTTCTTC. It codes for CASSSRGQGADEQFF.

This clonotype was observed a handful of times. The chain joins TRBV24-1 to TRBJ2-7; D unclear. This CDR3 spans 14 amino acids. Trimming took off 3 bases at V and 5 bases at J, with 13 bases between the two ends. Germline V gene lookup returns CDR1 KGHDR and CDR2 SFDVKD. CDR3: CATSDPEVANEQYF. CDR3 sequence (DNA): TGTGCCACCAGTGATCCCGAGGTCGCCAACGAGCAGTACTTC.

This clonotype was recorded a few times. The V gene is TRBV27, the J gene TRBJ1-4; TRBD1 matches at 7 bases. The CDR3 spans 17 residues. Germline loops: CDR1 MNHEY, CDR2 SMNVEV (reference sequence). Trimming took 6 bases from V and 2 from J; bases not matched to a gene: 12. CDR3 nucleotides: TGTGCCAGCAGCGCCCGGGACAGTGGAACCACTAATGAAAAACTGTTTTTT. This gives the protein CASSARDSGTTNEKLFF.

This chain connects TRBV7-2 to TRBJ2-1; D unclear. Looked up from germline, CDR1 is SGHTA and CDR2 is FQGNSA. CDR3 length: 19 residues. V lost 3 bases, J lost 0 bases, and 21 bases lay in between. This CDR3 reads CASSFSTTLTRSSYNEQFF. CDR3 in DNA: TGTGCCAGCAGCTTTTCCACCACCTTAACCAGGAGCTCCTACAATGAGCAGTTCTTC.

This clonotype was counted a few times. The V call is TRBV11-2, the J call TRBJ2-2, with TRBD2 identical over 13 bases. Looked up from germline, CDR1 is SGHAT and CDR2 is FQNNGV. The CDR3 extends over 18 amino acids. With V trimmed by 5 bases and J by 3 bases, 9 bases remained unmatched. The CDR3 region is CASSPGGTSGVYTGELFF. CDR3 DNA: TGTGCCAGCAGCCCCGGGGGGACTAGCGGGGTTTACACCGGGGAGCTGTTTTTT.

Written as DNA, the CDR3 is TGTGCCAGCAGTGAACCCAGAGACCTCAATGAGCAGTTCTTC. It translates to CASSEPRDLNEQFF. The V gene is TRBV25-1, the J gene TRBJ2-1; D is undetermined. Germline values: CDR1 MGHDK, CDR2 SYGVNS. CDR3 length: 14 amino acids. Trimming shortened V by 2 bases and J by 6 bases, and 11 bases separated the two germline ends. Combining the CDR3 with reference TRBV25-1 and TRBJ2-1 gives the whole variable domain EADIYQTPRYLVIGTGKKITLECSQTMGHDKMYWYQQDPGMELHLIHYSYGVNSTEKGDLSSESTVSRIRTEHFPLTLESARPSHTSQYLCASSEPRDLNEQFFGPGTRLTVL.

This sequence joins TRBV6-2 or TRBV6-3 and TRBJ1-5; D remains ambiguous. The germline V and J ends were trimmed by 5 bases and 1 base, with 9 bases remaining between them. The CDR3 totals 14 residues. Germline loops: CDR1 MNHEY, CDR2 SVGEGT. CDR3 protein: CASSAWGSNQPQHF. In DNA, the CDR3 is TGTGCCAGCAGTGCGTGGGGAAGCAATCAGCCCCAGCATTTT.

CDR3 sequence reads: CASSQDLGDSQHF. The DNA for the CDR3 is TGCGCCAGCAGCCAAGATCTGGGAGACTCCCAGCATTTT. The chain is built from TRBV4-3 and TRBJ1-5; no firm D call. Germline CDR1 reads LGHNA; CDR2 reads YSLEER. V was pared by 0 bases and J by 11 bases, with 11 bases between. This CDR3 has 13 residues.

The V gene is TRBV24-1, the J gene TRBJ2-5, with D perhaps given as TRBD1 or TRBD2 (6 bases each). The CDR3 sequence is 16 residues long. Trimming took off 4 bases at V and 5 bases at J, with 19 bases between the two ends. Germline CDR1 and CDR2: KGHDR and SFDVKD. The CDR3, as DNA: TGTGCCACCAGTGACCTGATCGGGGGCGTAAGGGAGACCCAGTACTTC. Translated, it gives CATSDLIGGVRETQYF.

On this clonotype: The junction departs from germline at one end; a sequencing error may be responsible. The V gene is TRBV12-3 or TRBV12-4, the J gene TRBJ2-3; D possibly uses TRBD1 or TRBD2 (5 bases each). This CDR3 has 13 residues. The CDR3 bases are TGTGCCAGCAGTTTTGTCCCAGGGACCGAGTGTGATTTT. It yields the protein CASSFVPGTECDF.

The V gene is TRBV5-6, the J gene TRBJ2-4; TRBD1 agrees at 7 bases. The J segment lost 0 bases and the V segment lost 0 bases, leaving 6 bases of the junction unmatched. The CDR3 is 17 amino acids. Per germline, CDR1 SGHDT and CDR2 YYEEEE. The CDR3 protein is CASSLARTGVAKNIQYF. CDR3 DNA sequence: TGTGCCAGCAGCTTGGCCAGGACAGGAGTAGCCAAAAACATTCAGTACTTC.

The J gene is TRBJ1-1, the V gene TRBV4-1; the D is unclear. Trimming pared 2 bases from V and 10 bases from J, leaving 17 bases between. In germline, CDR1 is MGHRA, CDR2 YSYEKL. The CDR3 is 14 residues long. CDR3 nucleotide sequence: TGCGCCAGCAGCCAACCGTTCGTAGGGAATCGAGCTTTCTTT. This sequence encodes CASSQPFVGNRAFF.

This clonotype was seen only a few times. This rearrangement joins TRBV6-5 to TRBJ1-2; 9 bases map to TRBD1. CDR1 and CDR2 (germline): MNHEY, SVGAGI. The CDR3 totals 16 residues. V lost 0 bases to trimming and J lost 12 bases; unmatched junction nucleotides: 14. CDR3 residues: CASSYSGAGTGLTHTF. The CDR3 DNA sequence: TGTGCCAGCAGTTACTCTGGAGCTGGGACAGGGCTCACCCACACCTTC.

The chain combines TRBV5-6 with TRBJ2-3; TRBD2 matches at 7 bases. This CDR3 contains 17 residues. CDR1 is SGHDT and CDR2 is YYEEEE in the germline V gene. V lost 2 bases, J lost 0 bases, and 9 bases stayed unmatched. The CDR3 loop is CASSFALADSSTDTQYF. CDR3 nucleotide sequence: TGTGCCAGCAGCTTCGCCCTAGCGGATTCTAGCACAGATACGCAGTATTTT.

This rearrangement joins TRBV20-1 to TRBJ2-7; a possible D gene is TRBD1 (6 bases). Trimming pared 0 bases from V and 3 bases from J, leaving 12 bases between. Per the germline V gene, CDR1 is DFQATT and CDR2 is SNEGSKA (reference sequence). The CDR3 has 14 residues. Written as DNA, the CDR3 is TGCAGTGCTAGAGATCAGGGCAGGGGCTACGAGCAGTACTTC. Its translation: CSARDQGRGYEQYF.

This clonotype was counted a single time. The gene calls are TRBV4-1 and TRBJ2-1, with unresolved D. V shed 3 bases and J shed 9 bases, with 12 bases lying between them. Germline V gene sequence: CDR1 MGHRA, CDR2 YSYEKL. The CDR3 extends over 13 amino acids. CDR3 region: CASSQSLPGEQFF. The CDR3 DNA is TGCGCCAGCAGCCAGTCCTTACCGGGTGAGCAGTTCTTC.

This clonotype was counted a few times. The chain combines TRBV20-1 with TRBJ2-1; 11 nucleotides match TRBD2. V lost 3 bases and J lost 10; bases outside the gene matches: 14. In germline, CDR1 is DFQATT, CDR2 SNEGSKA (reference sequence). This CDR3 has 16 amino acids. The CDR3 here is CSASASGGIPRSEQFF. In DNA form, the CDR3 reads TGCAGTGCTAGTGCTAGCGGGGGGATCCCCAGGAGCGAGCAGTTCTTC.

The V and J genes are TRBV6-1 and TRBJ2-5; 7 bases are shared with TRBD1. The CDR3 has 17 residues. V dropped 2 bases and J dropped 7; count of bases not matched to a gene: 16. Germline V lookup: CDR1 MNHNS, CDR2 SASEGT. CDR3 bases: TGTGCCAGCAGTGAACACAGGGGAAGTTACGGAATGGGGACCCAGTACTTC. As protein: CASSEHRGSYGMGTQYF.

The chain has TRBV2 and TRBJ1-1; D may be TRBD1 (6 bases). The CDR3 runs 15 residues. Germline CDR1 SNHLY, CDR2 FYNNEI. The V end lost 6 bases, the J end lost 2 bases, and 16 bases lay between the germline ends. CDR3 residues: CASSLQGTQNTEAFF. The CDR3 region has the DNA TGTGCCAGCAGCCTGCAGGGGACGCAAAACACTGAAGCTTTCTTT.

This clonotype was counted only a few times. The chain joins TRBV10-3 to TRBJ1-5; D perhaps matches TRBD1 (5 bases). V lost 6 bases to trimming and J lost 4 bases, with 7 bases between them. From germline, CDR1 is ENHRY and CDR2 SYGVKD. This CDR3 spans 12 amino acids. The CDR3: CAISQGNQPQHF. As DNA, the CDR3 is TGTGCCATCAGCCAGGGTAATCAGCCCCAGCATTTT.

The chain combines TRBV7-8 with TRBJ2-1, with 7 bases aligning to TRBD1. This CDR3 spans 16 amino acids. Unmatched junction bases numbered 15, after V lost 5 bases and J lost 8 bases. Germline V gene lookup returns CDR1 SGHVS and CDR2 FQNEAQ. The CDR3 bases are TGTGCCAGCAGCAAAACGAGGGGGCCACATAGGGATGAGCAGTTCTTC. Amino acids: CASSKTRGPHRDEQFF.

This clonotype showed up many times. The chain links TRBV7-2 to TRBJ2-7; 9 bases fit TRBD1. Per germline, CDR1 SGHTA and CDR2 FQGNSA. CDR3 length: 14 amino acids. The ends lost 6 bases at V and 2 bases at J; junction bases unmatched: 5. For the CDR3, the DNA is TGTGCCAGCAGTTTGGACAGGGGAGCCTACGAGCAGTACTTC. Translation: CASSLDRGAYEQYF.

This clonotype showed up just a few times. The chain is built from TRBV5-4 and TRBJ2-7; a weak D match, TRBD2 (6 bases). The CDR3 totals 14 residues. The V and J ends lost 10 bases and 0 bases respectively, with 17 bases between them. In germline, CDR1 is SGHNT, CDR2 YYREEE (reference sequence). CDR3 sequence: CAGGRAGDSYEQYF. The CDR3 DNA sequence: TGTGCCGGAGGACGAGCGGGTGACTCCTACGAGCAGTACTTC.

This clonotype was found a few times. The V gene is TRBV4-3, the J gene TRBJ2-5; no firm D call. CDR3 length: 13 amino acids. The V gene's germline CDR1 is LGHNA and CDR2 YSLEER. V was clipped by 0 bases and J by 5 bases, with 7 bases between them. The CDR3 reads CASSQESRETQYF. CDR3 nucleotide sequence: TGCGCCAGCAGCCAAGAAAGCAGGGAGACCCAGTACTTC.